Listed below are T cell receptor beta chains from one sample, sequenced in a study of T cells in Graves' hyperthyroidism and ophthalmopathy. TCRdb reprocessed the multiplex PCR reads with MiXCR, giving one entry per CDR3 protein. The sample lists hundreds of thousands of distinct CDR3 sequences; more than 15% were seen once. The sequenced sample consisted of blood. These receptors originate from a young woman with Graves' hyperthyroidism. Each CDR3 is given with its conserved first and last residue. The D gene is left open where the match is weak.

TRBV2	TRBJ1-2	TRBD1	13	CASTAQGYYGYTF
TRBV3-1	TRBJ2-5	TRBD2	15	CASSHRRGGQETQYF
TRBV4-3	TRBJ2-3	TRBD1	16	CASSQDLAGGGDTQYF
TRBV7-9	TRBJ2-3	-	14	CASSFSAVTDTQYF
TRBV18	TRBJ1-1	TRBD1	16	CASSPGTDPSNTEAFF
TRBV4-1	TRBJ2-2	-	16	CASSQGGRAVTGELFF
TRBV6-1	TRBJ1-5	-	18	CASSLREPNQDSNQPQHF
TRBV20-1	TRBJ2-4	-	15	CSASPRADSPHIQYF
TRBV27	TRBJ2-5	-	17	CASSPSGGSGTQETQYF
TRBV2	TRBJ2-2	-	12	CASTNGGGELFF
TRBV9	TRBJ2-5	-	13	CASSEANQETQYF
TRBV5-6	TRBJ2-3	TRBD2	18	CASSLQGSGGKSPDTQYF
TRBV20-1	TRBJ2-5	TRBD2	18	CSARIPMLAGGRGETQYF
TRBV20-1	TRBJ2-7	-	14	CSAREPLTGYEQYF
TRBV6-1	TRBJ1-4	-	14	CASTDVGANEKLFF
TRBV12-5	TRBJ1-2	TRBD1	14	CASGESQGADGYTF
TRBV12-3/TRBV12-4	TRBJ2-5	-	15	CAILGQVGPQETQYF